The TCR beta chain under discussion was sequenced for a study of blood T cell repertoires in COVID-19. Study summary: Both acute and convalescent COVID-19 samples were obtained from the United States, Italy and Spain. PBMCs, B-cell-depleted T cells, or T cells were the source of the cDNA or gDNA that made up the material.

Per the original methods: Estimation of nucleated cell counts was performed using reference gene primer amplification. Repertoires were generated with immunoSEQ multiplex PCR, while TCRdb's copy carries only in-frame clones and drops some. That table supplies the V and J calls and clone size; D and trimming were determined from the DNA. Among 70,000 or so clones listed, roughly 87% were seen once. Losses at the gene ends were 6 bases for V and 13 bases for J; bases not matched to a gene: 23. CDR3 size: 16 residues. CDR1 MNHEY and CDR2 SMNVEV come from the germline V gene (reference sequence). This clonotype was sampled from a man at least 80 years old with acute or convalescent COVID-19. Input material: peripheral blood. The rearrangement uses TRBV27 and TRBJ2-7; 8 nucleotides line up with TRBD1. CDR3 loop: CASSVSKPGQEGTPYF. CDR3 DNA sequence: TGTGCCAGCAGCGTCTCGAAGCCGGGACAGGAGGGGACTCCTTACTTC.